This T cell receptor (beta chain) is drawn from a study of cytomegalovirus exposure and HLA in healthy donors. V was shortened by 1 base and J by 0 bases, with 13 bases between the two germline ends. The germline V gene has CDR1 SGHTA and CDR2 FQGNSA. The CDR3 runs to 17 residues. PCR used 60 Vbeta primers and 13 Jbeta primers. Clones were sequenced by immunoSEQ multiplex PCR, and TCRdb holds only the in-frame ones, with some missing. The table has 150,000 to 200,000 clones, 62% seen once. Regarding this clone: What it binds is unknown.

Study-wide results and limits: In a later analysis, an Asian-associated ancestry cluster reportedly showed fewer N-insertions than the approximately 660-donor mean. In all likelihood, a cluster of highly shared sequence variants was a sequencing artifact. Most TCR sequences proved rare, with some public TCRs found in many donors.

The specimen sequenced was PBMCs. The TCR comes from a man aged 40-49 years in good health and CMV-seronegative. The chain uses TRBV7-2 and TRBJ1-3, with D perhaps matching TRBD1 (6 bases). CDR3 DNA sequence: TGTGCCAGCAGCTTAGGTTCCGACAGGAGCTCTGGAAACACCATATATTTT. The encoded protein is CASSLGSDRSSGNTIYF.